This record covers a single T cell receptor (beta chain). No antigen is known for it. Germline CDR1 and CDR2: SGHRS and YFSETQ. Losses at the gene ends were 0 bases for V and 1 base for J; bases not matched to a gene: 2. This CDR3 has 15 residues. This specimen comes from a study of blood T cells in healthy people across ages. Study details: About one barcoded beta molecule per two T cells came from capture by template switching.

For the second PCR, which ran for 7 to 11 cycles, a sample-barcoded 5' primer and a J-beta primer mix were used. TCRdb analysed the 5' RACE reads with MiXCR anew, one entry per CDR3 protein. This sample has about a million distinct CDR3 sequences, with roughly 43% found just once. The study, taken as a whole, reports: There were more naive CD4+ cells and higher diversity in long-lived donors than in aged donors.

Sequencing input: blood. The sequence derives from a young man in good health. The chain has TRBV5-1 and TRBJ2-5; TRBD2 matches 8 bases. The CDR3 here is CASSLERGRQETQYF. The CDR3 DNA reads TGCGCCAGCAGCTTGGAGCGGGGGCGCCAAGAGACCCAGTACTTC.